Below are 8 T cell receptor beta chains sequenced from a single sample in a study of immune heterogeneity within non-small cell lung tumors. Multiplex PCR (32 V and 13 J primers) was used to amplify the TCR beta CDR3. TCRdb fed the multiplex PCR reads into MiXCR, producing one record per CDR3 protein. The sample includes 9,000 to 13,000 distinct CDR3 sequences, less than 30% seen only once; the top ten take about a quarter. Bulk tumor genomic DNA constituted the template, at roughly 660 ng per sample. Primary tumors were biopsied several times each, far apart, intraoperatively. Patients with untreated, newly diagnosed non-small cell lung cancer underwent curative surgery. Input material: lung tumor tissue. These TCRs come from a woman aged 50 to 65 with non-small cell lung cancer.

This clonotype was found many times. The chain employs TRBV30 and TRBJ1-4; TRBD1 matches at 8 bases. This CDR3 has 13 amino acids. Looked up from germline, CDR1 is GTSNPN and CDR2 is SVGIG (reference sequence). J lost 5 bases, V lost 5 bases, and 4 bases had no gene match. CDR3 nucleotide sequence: TGTGCCTGGTCTAGGACAGGGAATGAAAAACTGTTTTTT. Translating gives CAWSRTGNEKLFF.

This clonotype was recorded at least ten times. The CDR3: CATRGTGMNTEAFF. The CDR3 DNA sequence: TGCGCCACCAGGGGAACAGGGATGAACACTGAAGCTTTCTTT. This rearrangement joins TRBV5-1 to TRBJ1-1; TRBD1 might be the D (6 bases). The germline gives CDR1 SGHRS, CDR2 YFSETQ. The ends were cut back, 9 bases at V and 0 bases at J, with 15 bases in the middle. The CDR3 has 14 residues. The whole variable domain, filled in from reference TRBV5-1 and TRBJ1-1, reads KAGVTQTPRYLIKTRGQQVTLSCSPISGHRSVSWYQQTPGQGLQFLFEYFSETQRNKGNFPGRFSGRQFSNSRSEMNVSTLELGDSALYLCATRGTGMNTEAFFGQGTRLTVV.

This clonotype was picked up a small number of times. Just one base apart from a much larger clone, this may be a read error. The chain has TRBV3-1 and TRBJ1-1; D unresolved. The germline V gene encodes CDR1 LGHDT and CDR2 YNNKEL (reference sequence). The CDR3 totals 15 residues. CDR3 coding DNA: TGTGCCAGCAGCCAAGGAATGACTAGGAACACTGAATCTTTCTTT. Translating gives CASSQGMTRNTESFF.

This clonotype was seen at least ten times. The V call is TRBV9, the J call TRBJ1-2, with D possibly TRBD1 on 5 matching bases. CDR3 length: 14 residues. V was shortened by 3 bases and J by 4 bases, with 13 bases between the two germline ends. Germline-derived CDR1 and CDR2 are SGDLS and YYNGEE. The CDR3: CASSEGRATYGYTF. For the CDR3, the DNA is TGTGCCAGCAGCGAGGGACGGGCGACCTATGGCTACACCTTC.

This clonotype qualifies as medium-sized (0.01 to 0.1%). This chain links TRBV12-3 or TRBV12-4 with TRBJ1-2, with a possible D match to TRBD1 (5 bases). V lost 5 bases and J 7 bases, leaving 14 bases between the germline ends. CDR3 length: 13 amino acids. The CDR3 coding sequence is TGTGCCAGCAGTGAGGGACTGCCCCTTGGCTACACCTTC. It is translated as CASSEGLPLGYTF.

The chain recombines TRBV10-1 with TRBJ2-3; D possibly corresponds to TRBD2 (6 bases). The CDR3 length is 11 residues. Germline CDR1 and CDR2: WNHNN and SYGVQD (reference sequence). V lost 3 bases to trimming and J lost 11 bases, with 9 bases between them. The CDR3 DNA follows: TGCGCCAGCAGTGATCCGGGGGTGCAGTATTTT. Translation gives CASSDPGVQYF.

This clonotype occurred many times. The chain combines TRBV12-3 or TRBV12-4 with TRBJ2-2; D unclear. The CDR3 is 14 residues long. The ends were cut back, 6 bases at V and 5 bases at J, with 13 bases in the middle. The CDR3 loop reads CASSPLRVTGELFF. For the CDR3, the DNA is TGTGCCAGCAGCCCGCTCCGAGTGACCGGGGAGCTGTTTTTT.

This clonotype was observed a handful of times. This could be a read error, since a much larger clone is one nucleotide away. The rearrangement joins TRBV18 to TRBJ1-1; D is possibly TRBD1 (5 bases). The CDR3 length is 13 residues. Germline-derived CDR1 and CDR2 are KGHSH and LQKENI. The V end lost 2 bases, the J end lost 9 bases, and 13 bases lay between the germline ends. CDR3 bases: TGTGCCAGCTCACCATCAGGGATGGCTAAAGCTTTCTTT. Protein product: CASSPSGMAKAFF.